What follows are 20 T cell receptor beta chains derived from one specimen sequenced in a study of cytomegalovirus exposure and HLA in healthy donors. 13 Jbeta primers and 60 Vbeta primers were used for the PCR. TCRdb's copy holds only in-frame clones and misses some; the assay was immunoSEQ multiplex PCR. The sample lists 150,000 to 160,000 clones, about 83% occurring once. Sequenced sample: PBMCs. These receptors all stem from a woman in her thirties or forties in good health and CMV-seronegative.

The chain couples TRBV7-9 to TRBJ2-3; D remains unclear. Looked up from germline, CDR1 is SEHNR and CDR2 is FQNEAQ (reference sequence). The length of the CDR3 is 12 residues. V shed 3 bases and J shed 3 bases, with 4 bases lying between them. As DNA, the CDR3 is TGTGCCAGCAGCTTTAGTACAGATACGCAGTATTTT. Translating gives CASSFSTDTQYF.

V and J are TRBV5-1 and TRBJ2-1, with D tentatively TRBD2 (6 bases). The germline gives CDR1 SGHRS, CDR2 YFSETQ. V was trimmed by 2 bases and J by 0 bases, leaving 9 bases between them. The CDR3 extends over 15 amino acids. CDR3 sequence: CASSFAGSSYNEQFF. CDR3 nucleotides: TGCGCCAGCAGCTTTGCCGGGAGCTCCTACAATGAGCAGTTCTTC.

This CDR3 reads CASSQEFVGTGSPEAFF. The CDR3 DNA is TGCGCCAGCAGCCAAGAGTTTGTAGGGACAGGGAGCCCTGAAGCTTTCTTT. The chain has TRBV4-1 and TRBJ1-1; 9 bases line up with TRBD1. V gave up 0 bases and J gave up 6 bases; unmatched junction bases: 11. Germline V CDR1 and CDR2: MGHRA, YSYEKL. The CDR3 covers 17 residues.

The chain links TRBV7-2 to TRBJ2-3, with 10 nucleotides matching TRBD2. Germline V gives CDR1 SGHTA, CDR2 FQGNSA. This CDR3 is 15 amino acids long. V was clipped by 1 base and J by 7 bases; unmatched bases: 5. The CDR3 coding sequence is TGTGCCAGCAGCTTAGATAGCGGGGGGCTCAATACGCAGTATTTT. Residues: CASSLDSGGLNTQYF.

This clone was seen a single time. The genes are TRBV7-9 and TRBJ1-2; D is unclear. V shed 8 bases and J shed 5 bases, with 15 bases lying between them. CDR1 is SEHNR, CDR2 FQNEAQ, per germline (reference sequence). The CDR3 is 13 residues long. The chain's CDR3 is CASARAFPYGYTF. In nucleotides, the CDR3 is TGTGCCAGCGCGAGGGCGTTCCCTTATGGCTACACCTTC.

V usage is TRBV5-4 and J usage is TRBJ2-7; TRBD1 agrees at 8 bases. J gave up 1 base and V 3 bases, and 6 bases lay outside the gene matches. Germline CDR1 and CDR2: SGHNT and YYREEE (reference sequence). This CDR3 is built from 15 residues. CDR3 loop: CASSWGTGGSYEQYF. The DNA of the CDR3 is TGTGCCAGCAGCTGGGGAACAGGGGGTTCCTACGAGCAGTACTTC.

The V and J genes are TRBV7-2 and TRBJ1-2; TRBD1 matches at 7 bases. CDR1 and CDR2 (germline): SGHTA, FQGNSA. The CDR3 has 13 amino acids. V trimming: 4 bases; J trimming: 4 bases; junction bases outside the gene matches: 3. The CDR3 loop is CASSSGTAYGYTF. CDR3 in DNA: TGTGCCAGCAGCTCGGGGACAGCCTATGGCTACACCTTC. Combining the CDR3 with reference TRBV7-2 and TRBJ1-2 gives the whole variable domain GAGVSQSPSNKVTEKGKDVELRCDPISGHTALYWYRQSLGQGLEFLIYFQGNSAPDKSGLPSDRFSAERTGGSVSTLTIQRTQQEDSAVYLCASSSGTAYGYTFGSGTRLTVV.

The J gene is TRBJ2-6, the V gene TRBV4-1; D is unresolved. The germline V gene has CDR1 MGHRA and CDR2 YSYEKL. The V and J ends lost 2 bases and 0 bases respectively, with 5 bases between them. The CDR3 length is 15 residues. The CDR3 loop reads CASSQSGSGANVLTF. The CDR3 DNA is TGCGCCAGCAGCCAATCAGGCTCTGGGGCCAACGTCCTGACTTTC.

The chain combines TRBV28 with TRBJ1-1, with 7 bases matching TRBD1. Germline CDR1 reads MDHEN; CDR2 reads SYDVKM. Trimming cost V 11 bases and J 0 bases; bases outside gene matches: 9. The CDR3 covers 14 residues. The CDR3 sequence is CASKVGQMNTEAFF. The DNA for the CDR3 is TGTGCCTCTAAAGTGGGACAGATGAACACTGAAGCTTTCTTT.

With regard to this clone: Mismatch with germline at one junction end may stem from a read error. The CDR3 loop reads CASSLAGGGYEQYF. The CDR3 DNA reads as TGTGCCAGCAGTTTAGCGGGAGGGGGTTACGAGCAGTACTTC. The chain links TRBV11-3 to TRBJ2-7; TRBD2 matches at 11 bases. The CDR3 spans 14 residues. Per the germline V gene, CDR1 is SGHNT and CDR2 is YENEEA.

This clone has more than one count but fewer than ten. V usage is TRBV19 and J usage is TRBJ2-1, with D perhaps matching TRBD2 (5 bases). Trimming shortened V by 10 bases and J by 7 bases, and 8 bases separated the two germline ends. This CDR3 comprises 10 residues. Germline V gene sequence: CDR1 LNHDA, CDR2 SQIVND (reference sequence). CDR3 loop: CATGGNEQFF. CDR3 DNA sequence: TGTGCCACCGGAGGTAATGAGCAGTTCTTC.

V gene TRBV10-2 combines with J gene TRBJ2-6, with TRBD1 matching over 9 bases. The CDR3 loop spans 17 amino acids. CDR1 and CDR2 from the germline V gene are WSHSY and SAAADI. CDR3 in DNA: TGCGCTACACTCTCCGGGACAGGGAGCTCTGGGGCCAACGTCCTGACTTTC. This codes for CATLSGTGSSGANVLTF.

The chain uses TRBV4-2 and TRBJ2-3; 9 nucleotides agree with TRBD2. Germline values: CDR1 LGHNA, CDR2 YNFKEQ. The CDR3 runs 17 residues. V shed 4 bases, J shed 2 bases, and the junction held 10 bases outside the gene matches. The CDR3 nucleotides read TGTGCCAGCAGCCCCTACGGGAGCGGGGGGTCCACAGATACGCAGTATTTT. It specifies CASSPYGSGGSTDTQYF.

In DNA, the CDR3 is TGTGCCAGCAGTGATTACGGGGTGCGGGAAAAACTGTTTTTT. It specifies CASSDYGVREKLFF. The chain carries TRBV2 and TRBJ1-4; the D is unclear. The germline V gene encodes CDR1 SNHLY and CDR2 FYNNEI. The CDR3 is 14 residues long. Trimming pared 3 bases from V and 8 bases from J, leaving 13 bases between.

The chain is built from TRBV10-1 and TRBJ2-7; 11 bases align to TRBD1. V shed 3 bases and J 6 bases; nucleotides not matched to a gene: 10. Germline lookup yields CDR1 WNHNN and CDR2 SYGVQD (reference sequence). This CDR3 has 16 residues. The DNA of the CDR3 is TGCGCCAGCAGTGAAACTAGGGGACAGGGGGTAACCGAGCAGTACTTC. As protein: CASSETRGQGVTEQYF.

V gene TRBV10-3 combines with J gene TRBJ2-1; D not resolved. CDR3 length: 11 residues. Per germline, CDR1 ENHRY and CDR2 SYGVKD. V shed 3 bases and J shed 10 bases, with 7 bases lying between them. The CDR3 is CAISDQWEQFF. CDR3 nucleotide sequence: TGTGCCATCAGTGACCAGTGGGAGCAGTTCTTC.

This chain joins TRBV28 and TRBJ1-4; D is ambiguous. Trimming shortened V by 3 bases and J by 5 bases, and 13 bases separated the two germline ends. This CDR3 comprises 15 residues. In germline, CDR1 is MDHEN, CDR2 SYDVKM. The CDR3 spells CASSFAGIGNEKLFF. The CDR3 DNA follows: TGTGCCAGCAGTTTCGCCGGGATAGGGAATGAAAAACTGTTTTTT.

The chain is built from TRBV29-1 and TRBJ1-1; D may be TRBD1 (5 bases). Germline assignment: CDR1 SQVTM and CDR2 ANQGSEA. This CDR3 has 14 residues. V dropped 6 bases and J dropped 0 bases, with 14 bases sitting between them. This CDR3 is CSVTGVTMNTEAFF. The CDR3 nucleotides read TGCAGCGTCACGGGGGTTACTATGAACACTGAAGCTTTCTTT.

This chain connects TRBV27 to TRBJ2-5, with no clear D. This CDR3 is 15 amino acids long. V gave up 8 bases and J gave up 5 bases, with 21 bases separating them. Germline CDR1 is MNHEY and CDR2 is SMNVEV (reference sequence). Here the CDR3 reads CASRPSGPKVETQYF. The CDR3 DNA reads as TGTGCCAGCCGCCCCTCGGGTCCGAAGGTGGAGACCCAGTACTTC.

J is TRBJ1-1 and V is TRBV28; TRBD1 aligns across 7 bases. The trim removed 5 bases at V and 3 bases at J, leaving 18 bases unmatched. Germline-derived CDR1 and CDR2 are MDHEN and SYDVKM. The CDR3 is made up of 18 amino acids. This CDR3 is CASSPWETGMRGDTEAFF. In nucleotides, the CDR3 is TGTGCCAGCAGTCCCTGGGAGACAGGGATGAGGGGTGACACTGAAGCTTTCTTT. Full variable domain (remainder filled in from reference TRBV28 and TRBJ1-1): DVKVTQSSRYLVKRTGEKVFLECVQDMDHENMFWYRQDPGLGLRLIYFSYDVKMKEKGDIPEGYSVSREKKERFSLILESASTNQTSMYLCASSPWETGMRGDTEAFFGQGTRLTVV.